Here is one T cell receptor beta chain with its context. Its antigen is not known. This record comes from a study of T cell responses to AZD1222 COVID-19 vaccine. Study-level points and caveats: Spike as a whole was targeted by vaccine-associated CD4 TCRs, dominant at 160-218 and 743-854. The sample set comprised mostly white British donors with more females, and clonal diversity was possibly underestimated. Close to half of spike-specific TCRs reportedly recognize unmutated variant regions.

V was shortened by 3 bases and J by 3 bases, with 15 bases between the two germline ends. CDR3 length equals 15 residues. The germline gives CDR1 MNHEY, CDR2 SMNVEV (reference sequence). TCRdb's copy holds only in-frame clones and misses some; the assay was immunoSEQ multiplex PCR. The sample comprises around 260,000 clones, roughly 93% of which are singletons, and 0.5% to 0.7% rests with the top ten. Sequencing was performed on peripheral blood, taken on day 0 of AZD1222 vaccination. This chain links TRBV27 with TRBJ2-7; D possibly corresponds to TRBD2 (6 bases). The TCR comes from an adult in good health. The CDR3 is CASSFFGGNGYEQYF. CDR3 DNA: TGTGCCAGCAGTTTCTTTGGGGGGAATGGCTACGAGCAGTACTTC.